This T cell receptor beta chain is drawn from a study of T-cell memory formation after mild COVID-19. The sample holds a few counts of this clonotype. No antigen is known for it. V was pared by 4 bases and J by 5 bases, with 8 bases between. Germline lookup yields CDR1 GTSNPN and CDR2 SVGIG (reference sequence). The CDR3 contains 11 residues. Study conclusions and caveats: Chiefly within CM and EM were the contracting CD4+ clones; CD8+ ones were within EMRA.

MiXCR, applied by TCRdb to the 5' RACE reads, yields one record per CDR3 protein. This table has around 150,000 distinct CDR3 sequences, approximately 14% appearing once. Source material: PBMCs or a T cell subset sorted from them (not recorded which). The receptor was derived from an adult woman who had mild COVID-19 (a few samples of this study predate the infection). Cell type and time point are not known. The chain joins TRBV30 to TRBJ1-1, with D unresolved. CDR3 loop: CAWKVGTEAFF. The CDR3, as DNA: TGTGCCTGGAAGGTAGGAACTGAAGCTTTCTTT.